This entry describes one TCR beta chain. Its antigen is unknown. This CDR3 contains 14 residues. Germline CDR1 and CDR2: LNHDA and SQIVND (reference sequence). V was clipped by 3 bases and J by 7 bases; unmatched bases: 1. Likely unrecorded immune exposures existed in these nominally healthy donors. 60 Vbeta and 13 Jbeta primers were used in PCR. The protocol was immunoSEQ multiplex PCR, while the TCRdb copy is restricted to in-frame clones and leaves out a portion. The data contain approximately 150,000 clones, about 70% of them singletons. The sample originates from a study of cytomegalovirus exposure and HLA in healthy donors. The study, taken as a whole, reports: In a later analysis, the majority of CMV-associated beta chains seemingly showed HLA restriction. In a later analysis, TCR beta V- and J-gene trimming was associated with a missense DCLRE1C variant.

The TCR comes from a male donor in good health and CMV-seronegative. The genes are TRBV19 and TRBJ2-7; 15 bases fit TRBD2. The specimen was PBMCs. The CDR3 region is CASSIGLAGGEQYF. The CDR3 DNA reads as TGTGCCAGTAGTATTGGACTAGCGGGGGGGGAGCAGTACTTC.